This T cell receptor (beta chain) comes out of a study of blood T cell repertoires in COVID-19 (dated by TCRdb to 2019 to 2021). General notes on the study: The collaborator samples originated in the United States, Italy and Spain and spanned the acute and convalescent phases of COVID-19. The prospective study material was composed of cDNA or gDNA derived from T cells, B-cell-depleted T cells, or PBMCs. Deeply sampled blood TCRbeta repertoires from subjects exposed to, actively infected with, or recovered from COVID-19 were included in the dataset. The repertoires were released in a freely available public database intended as a resource for research on the immune response to SARS-CoV-2. Samples came from the ongoing ImmuneRACE study (first 160 participants) plus 1,254 subjects from 6 global collaborators. Nearly every sample came with metadata listing a de-identified subject ID, COVID-19 status, age in years and sex. Where available, HLA class I and class II types were taken from metadata supplied by the sample provider and were not determined by assay-based typing.

Regarding this clone: Its antigen is not yet known. No base-level quality is on record; no much larger clone is a single base apart.

CDR1 and CDR2, per the germline V gene, are SNHLY and FYNNEI. The CDR3 numbers 11 residues from cysteine through phenylalanine. Just CDR3 DNA is preserved here, 33 bases in frame from base 1. The V end loses 2 bases and the J end loses 11 bases, and a stretch of 9 bases separates them. TCRbeta CDR3 regions were amplified from genomic DNA by means of the immunoSEQ Assay, a bias-controlled multiplex PCR. The study's processing was this. The number of nucleated cells in each sample was estimated by amplification of reference gene primers within the assay. To quantify the absolute abundance of each unique TCRbeta CDR3 rearrangement, sequence reads were collapsed and filtered. For each sample, productive Simpson clonality was calculated by taking the square root of Simpson's diversity index across productive rearrangements. TCRdb provides this immuneACCESS table in a form limited to in-frame rearrangements. Some clones are lacking; in checked studies, under half of them reflect an unresolved V gene, and why the rest are absent is not known. The V and J calls and clone size were taken over from that table, and D and trimming were inferred from the DNA. A total of tens of thousands of clones appear in this sample, more than 80% of them only once. The ten largest clones add up to roughly 5.7% of the sample.

The collaborating institutions used their own protocols to collect whole blood in K2EDTA tubes. For TCRbeta analysis, collaborator samples were shipped as frozen whole blood, as isolated PBMCs, or as DNA extracted from either sample type. The paper's findings and limits, for the study overall: Clinical and demographic metadata were provided uncurated, with the amount varying by source and participant.

The rearranged chain carries TRBV2 and TRBJ1-1; too little of a D gene remains to name it. This sequence was found in a woman aged 60-75 years with acute or convalescent COVID-19. Sequenced sample: peripheral blood. The sequenced DNA is TGTGCCAGCAGTGAATCCAGGCGCGCTTTCTTT. This yields the protein CASSESRRAFF.